This T cell receptor beta chain was captured in a study of CD8 T cells in ankylosing spondylitis. Making the TCR beta libraries involved quantitative 5'-RACE with molecular barcodes. Each CDR3 protein gets one entry after TCRdb re-called the 5' RACE reads with MiXCR. The table includes roughly 250,000 distinct CDR3 sequences, 8% to 9.5% detected once. Study-level points and caveats: Blood from ankylosing spondylitis patients appeared to carry a characteristic roughly 8-variant TCR beta motif. Clones linked to the disease showed a CD8+ phenotype. They occurred at relatively low frequencies in peripheral blood.

This clonotype was counted many times. Its specificity is unknown. The receptor was isolated from a male donor with ankylosing spondylitis or in good health (not recorded which). The sequenced material came from blood, either unsorted or a sorted T cell fraction (not recorded which).

The CDR3 region has the DNA TGCAGTGCTCCTAGCGGGAGTACAGATACGCAGTATTTT. Translating it yields CSAPSGSTDTQYF. The chain joins TRBV20-1 to TRBJ2-3; 10 bases match TRBD2. The ends lost 5 bases at V and 3 bases at J; junction bases unmatched: 2. The CDR3 length is 13 residues. Germline CDR1 reads DFQATT; CDR2 reads SNEGSKA (reference sequence).